The text below deals with one T cell receptor beta chain. Antigen specificity is unknown. The data were taken from a study of cytomegalovirus exposure and HLA in healthy donors. From germline, CDR1 is SGDLS and CDR2 YYNGEE. This CDR3 is 13 amino acids long. V lost 0 bases and J 4 bases, leaving 7 bases between the germline ends. It was with 60 Vbeta and 13 Jbeta primers that the PCR ran. TCRdb's copy holds only in-frame clones and misses some; the assay was immunoSEQ multiplex PCR. The sample table sets out 130,000 or so clones. When sampled, the donors appeared nominally healthy, though they likely had unrecorded immune exposures. Study-level findings and limits: With further analysis later on, most CMV-associated TCR beta chains appeared HLA-restricted. Analysis was carried out at a later point, and it linked a missense DCLRE1C variant to TCR beta V- and J-gene trimming. About 87% or about 30% of the time was how often most TCR beta V segments were productive, according to an earlier analysis.

Sequences were obtained from PBMCs. The receptor was isolated from a woman in her 40s in good health and CMV-seronegative. This rearrangement joins TRBV9 to TRBJ1-1; D gene ambiguous. CDR3 in amino acids: CASSVARGTEAFF. The CDR3 region has the DNA TGTGCCAGCAGCGTAGCTAGAGGCACTGAAGCTTTCTTT.